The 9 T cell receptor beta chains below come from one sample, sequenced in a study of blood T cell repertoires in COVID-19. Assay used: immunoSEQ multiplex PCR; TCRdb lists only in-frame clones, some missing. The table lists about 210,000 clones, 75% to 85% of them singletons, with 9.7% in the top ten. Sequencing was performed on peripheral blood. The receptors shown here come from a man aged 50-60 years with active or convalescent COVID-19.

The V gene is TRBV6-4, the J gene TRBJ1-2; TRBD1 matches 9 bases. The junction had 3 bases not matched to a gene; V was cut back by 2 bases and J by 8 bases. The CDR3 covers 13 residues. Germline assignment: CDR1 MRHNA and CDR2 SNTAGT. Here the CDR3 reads CASSDGTGRGYTF. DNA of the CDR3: TGTGCCAGCAGTGACGGGACAGGGCGCGGCTACACCTTC.

In nucleotides, the CDR3 is TGTGCCAGCAGCAAACCCCGGGACACGTCGTCCTACGAGCAGTACGTC. Amino acid sequence: CASSKPRDTSSYEQYV. This rearrangement joins TRBV21-1 to TRBJ2-7; the table's D call TRBD1 went unverified against the DNA. TRBV21-1 represents a pseudogene. The CDR3 spans 16 residues.

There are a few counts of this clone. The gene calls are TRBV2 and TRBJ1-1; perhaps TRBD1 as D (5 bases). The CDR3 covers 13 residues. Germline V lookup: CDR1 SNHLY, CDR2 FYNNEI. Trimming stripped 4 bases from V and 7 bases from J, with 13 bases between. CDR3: CASSARGGDEAFF. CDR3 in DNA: TGTGCCAGCAGTGCGAGGGGCGGGGATGAAGCTTTCTTT.

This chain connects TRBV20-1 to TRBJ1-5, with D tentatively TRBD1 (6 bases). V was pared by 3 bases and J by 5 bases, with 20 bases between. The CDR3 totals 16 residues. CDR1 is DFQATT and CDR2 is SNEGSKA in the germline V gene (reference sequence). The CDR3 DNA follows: TGCAGTGCTAGTATAGGTTCGGGGGGCGCGTATCAGCCCCAGCATTTT. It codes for CSASIGSGGAYQPQHF.

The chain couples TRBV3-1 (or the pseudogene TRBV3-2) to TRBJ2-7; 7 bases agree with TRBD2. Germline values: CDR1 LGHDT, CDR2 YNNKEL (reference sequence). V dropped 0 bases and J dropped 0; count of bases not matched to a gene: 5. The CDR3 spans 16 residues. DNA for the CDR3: TGTGCCAGCAGCCAAGAACCTAGCGGAGTCTCCTACGAGCAGTACTTC. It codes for CASSQEPSGVSYEQYF.

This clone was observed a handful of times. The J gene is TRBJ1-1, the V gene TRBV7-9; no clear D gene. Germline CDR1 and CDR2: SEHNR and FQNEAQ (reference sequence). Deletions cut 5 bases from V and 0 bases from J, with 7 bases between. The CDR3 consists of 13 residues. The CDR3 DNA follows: TGTGCCAGCAGCGGCCACATGAACACTGAAGCTTTCTTT. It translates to CASSGHMNTEAFF.

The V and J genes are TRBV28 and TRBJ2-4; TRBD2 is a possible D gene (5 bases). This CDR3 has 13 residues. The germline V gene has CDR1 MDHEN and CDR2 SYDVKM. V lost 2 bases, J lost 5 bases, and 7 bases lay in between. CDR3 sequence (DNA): TGTGCCAGCAGTTTAACCGGGGAAAACATTCAGTACTTC. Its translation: CASSLTGENIQYF.

CDR3: CASSWIGQGAHNEQFF. For the CDR3, the DNA is TGTGCCAGCAGCTGGATCGGACAGGGGGCCCACAATGAGCAGTTCTTC. The chain links TRBV7-6 to TRBJ2-1; 11 bases match TRBD1. Per the germline V gene, CDR1 is SGHVS and CDR2 is FNYEAQ. V gave up 4 bases and J gave up 5 bases; unmatched junction bases: 7. This CDR3 has 16 amino acids.

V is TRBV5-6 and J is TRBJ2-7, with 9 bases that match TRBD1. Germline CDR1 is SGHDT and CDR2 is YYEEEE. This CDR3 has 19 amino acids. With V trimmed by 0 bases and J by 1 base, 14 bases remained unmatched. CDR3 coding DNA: TGTGCCAGCAGCTTGGACTTGGTGTACGGGACAGGGCTGTCCTACGAGCAGTACTTC. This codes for CASSLDLVYGTGLSYEQYF.